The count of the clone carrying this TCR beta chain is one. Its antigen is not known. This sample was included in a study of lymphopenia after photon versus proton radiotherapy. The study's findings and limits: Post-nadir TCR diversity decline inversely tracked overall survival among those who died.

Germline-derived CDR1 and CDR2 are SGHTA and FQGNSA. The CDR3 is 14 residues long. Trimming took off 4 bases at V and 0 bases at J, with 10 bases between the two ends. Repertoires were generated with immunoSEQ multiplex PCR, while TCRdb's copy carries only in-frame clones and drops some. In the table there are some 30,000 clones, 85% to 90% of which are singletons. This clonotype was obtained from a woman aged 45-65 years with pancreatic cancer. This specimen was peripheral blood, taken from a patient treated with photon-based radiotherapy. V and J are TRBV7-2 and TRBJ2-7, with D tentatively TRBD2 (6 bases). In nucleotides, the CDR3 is TGTGCCAGCAGCTCGGGGGAGGCCTCCTACGAGCAGTACTTC. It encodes CASSSGEASYEQYF.